The next 24 T cell receptor beta chains were all read from a single sample in a study of T cell changes during pregnancy in multiple sclerosis. Measured with immunoSEQ multiplex PCR; TCRdb has only the in-frame clones, and not every one. This table holds around 57,000 clones, around 89% found once. Here the sequenced sample was peripheral blood, taken in the first trimester of pregnancy. Every receptor here comes from a female donor with multiple sclerosis, enrolled in a pregnancy study.

The chain couples TRBV7-9 to TRBJ1-6; 7 bases map to TRBD1. V dropped 4 bases and J dropped 12; count of bases not matched to a gene: 6. The CDR3 spans 13 residues. Per germline, CDR1 SEHNR and CDR2 FQNEAQ (reference sequence). CDR3 loop: CASSSSTGEPLHF. Written as DNA, the CDR3 is TGTGCCAGCAGCTCCTCTACAGGGGAACCCCTCCACTTT. The variable domain in full, with the rest retrieved from reference TRBV7-9 and TRBJ1-6, is DTGVSQNPRHKITKRGQNVTFRCDPISEHNRLYWYRQTLGQGPEFLTYFQNEAQLEKSRLLSDRFSAERPKGSFSTLEIQRTEQGDSAMYLCASSSSTGEPLHFGNGTRLTVT.

The CDR3, as DNA: TGTGCCAGCAGGTACGGCAGGGGGAATCAGCCCCAGCATTTT. Translated: CASRYGRGNQPQHF. The chain couples TRBV2 to TRBJ1-5; 7 nucleotides line up with TRBD1. Losses at the gene ends were 6 bases for V and 4 bases for J; bases not matched to a gene: 6. The germline V gene has CDR1 SNHLY and CDR2 FYNNEI. The CDR3 consists of 14 residues.

V is TRBV10-3 and J is TRBJ2-2; 11 positions agree with TRBD2. The CDR3 is made up of 13 amino acids. The germline gives CDR1 ENHRY, CDR2 SYGVKD. Unmatched junction bases numbered 3, after V lost 8 bases and J lost 7 bases. CDR3 DNA sequence: TGTGCCATCTCCGGGACTAGCGGCGGGGAGCTGTTTTTT. Its translation is CAISGTSGGELFF.

The chain uses TRBV30 and TRBJ1-2, with 8 positions matching TRBD1. Per germline, CDR1 GTSNPN and CDR2 SVGIG (reference sequence). The CDR3 contains 13 residues. J gave up 6 bases and V 3 bases, and 6 bases lay outside the gene matches. CDR3 region: CAWSRQGLDGYTF. Written as DNA, the CDR3 is TGTGCCTGGAGCCGACAGGGGCTGGATGGCTACACCTTC.

The CDR3 region has the DNA TGTGCCAGCACCAGAATGGGACTAGCGGACAATGAGCAGTTCTTC. It translates to CASTRMGLADNEQFF. V usage is TRBV9 and J usage is TRBJ2-1; 11 bases are shared with TRBD2. Looked up from germline, CDR1 is SGDLS and CDR2 is YYNGEE. The CDR3 runs 15 residues. The V gene end was trimmed by 6 bases and the J gene end by 5 bases; junction bases not matched to a gene: 7.

This chain uses TRBV30 with TRBJ1-5; D is unclear. The CDR3 is 12 residues long. With 0 bases removed from V and 7 bases from J, the gap between germline ends came to 7 bases. CDR1 and CDR2 from the germline V gene are GTSNPN and SVGIG (reference sequence). CDR3 nucleotide sequence: TGTGCCTGGAGTGTACTCATCCAGCCCCAGCATTTT. Its protein is CAWSVLIQPQHF. Full variable domain (rest looked up from reference TRBV30 and TRBJ1-5): SQTIHQWPATLVQPVGSPLSLECTVEGTSNPNLYWYRQAAGRGLQLLFYSVGIGQISSEVPQNLSASRPQDRQFILSSKKLLLSDSGFYLCAWSVLIQPQHFGDGTRLSIL.

This chain links TRBV2 with TRBJ2-7; 10 positions match TRBD1. Trimming cost V 6 bases and J 7 bases; bases outside gene matches: 6. Per germline, CDR1 SNHLY and CDR2 FYNNEI. The CDR3 extends over 13 amino acids. In DNA, the CDR3 is TGTGCCAGCAGGAACGACAGGGGGCGAGAGCAGTACTTC. Protein product: CASRNDRGREQYF.

The chain links TRBV10-3 to TRBJ2-1, with a possible D match to TRBD1 (7 bases). The CDR3 sequence is 14 residues long. CDR1 and CDR2 (germline): ENHRY, SYGVKD. With 4 bases removed from V and 9 bases from J, the gap between germline ends came to 16 bases. This chain's CDR3 is CAISAAGGSGEQFF. Here the CDR3 DNA reads TGTGCCATCAGTGCTGCAGGGGGGAGCGGTGAGCAGTTCTTC.

This chain connects TRBV9 to TRBJ1-2; D is uncertain. V was trimmed by 5 bases and J by 4 bases, leaving 15 bases between them. Germline CDR1 is SGDLS and CDR2 is YYNGEE. This CDR3 is built from 14 residues. The CDR3 sequence: CASSNPGLGYGYTF. For the CDR3, the DNA is TGTGCCAGCAGTAACCCGGGTTTAGGCTATGGCTACACCTTC.

J is TRBJ1-2 and V is TRBV9; 8 bases line up with TRBD1. V trimming: 3 bases; J trimming: 8 bases; junction bases outside the gene matches: 12. The CDR3 covers 15 residues. CDR1 and CDR2 (germline): SGDLS, YYNGEE. CDR3 sequence reads: CASSATGTGMEGYTF. CDR3 coding DNA: TGTGCCAGCAGCGCGACCGGGACAGGCATGGAGGGCTACACCTTC.

The chain combines TRBV11-3 with TRBJ2-1; 15 positions match TRBD2. The germline CDR1 and CDR2 sequences are SGHNT and YENEEA. J gave up 6 bases and V 5 bases, and 5 bases lay outside the gene matches. The CDR3 sequence is 16 residues long. CDR3 nucleotides: TGTGCCAGCAGCCGGACTAGCGGGGGGGCCACCAATGAGCAGTTCTTC. Amino acids: CASSRTSGGATNEQFF.

This clone occurred once. The V call is TRBV6-1, the J call TRBJ2-7, with 8 nucleotides matching TRBD2. Germline CDR1 MNHNS, CDR2 SASEGT. The CDR3 spans 14 residues. With 6 bases clipped from V and 7 bases from J, the junction kept 11 bases outside the gene matches. The CDR3 nucleotides are TGTGCCAGCAGCTCCGGGACTAGTATAATGGAGCAGTACTTC. This encodes CASSSGTSIMEQYF.

The chain employs TRBV14 and TRBJ2-7, with D tentatively TRBD1 (5 bases). This CDR3 is 19 amino acids long. Per the germline V gene, CDR1 is SGHDN and CDR2 is FVKESK. Trimming took off 3 bases at V and 0 bases at J, with 24 bases between the two ends. The CDR3 loop reads CASSHSAGIRDRFSYEQYF. DNA for the CDR3: TGTGCCAGCAGCCACTCTGCCGGTATTCGAGACAGATTCTCCTACGAGCAGTACTTC.

The chain employs TRBV5-1 and TRBJ2-5, with 8 bases matching TRBD1. V was clipped by 2 bases and J by 4 bases; unmatched bases: 4. CDR1 is SGHRS, CDR2 YFSETQ, per germline. The CDR3 consists of 14 residues. The CDR3 spells CASSFMDRAETQYF. The CDR3 DNA reads as TGCGCCAGCAGCTTTATGGACAGGGCAGAGACCCAGTACTTC.

This chain links TRBV7-2 with TRBJ1-1; 9 bases fit TRBD1. V lost 5 bases to trimming and J lost 6 bases; unmatched junction nucleotides: 10. The CDR3 spans 15 residues. Germline V gene lookup returns CDR1 SGHTA and CDR2 FQGNSA. The CDR3 DNA reads as TGTGCCAGCAGCCTAGGTAACAGGGGGCACGCTGAAGCTTTCTTT. Translating gives CASSLGNRGHAEAFF.

V gene TRBV29-1 combines with J gene TRBJ2-7; 8 bases fit TRBD2. V was clipped by 4 bases and J by 0 bases; unmatched bases: 2. CDR1 SQVTM and CDR2 ANQGSEA come from the germline V gene. CDR3 size: 13 residues. The CDR3 protein is CSVGRGDSYEQYF. CDR3 DNA: TGCAGCGTTGGGCGGGGGGACTCCTACGAGCAGTACTTC.

The chain carries TRBV7-8 and TRBJ2-1, with 7 bases fitting TRBD2. V gave up 4 bases and J gave up 0 bases; unmatched junction bases: 3. Per the germline V gene, CDR1 is SGHVS and CDR2 is FQNEAQ. CDR3 size: 15 residues. The CDR3 coding sequence is TGTGCCAGCAGCTCGGCGGGGGACTCCTACAATGAGCAGTTCTTC. It encodes CASSSAGDSYNEQFF.

The chain carries TRBV7-2 and TRBJ2-2; 12 bases line up with TRBD2. Germline V CDR1 and CDR2: SGHTA, FQGNSA. V lost 6 bases, J lost 7 bases, and 9 bases stayed unmatched. CDR3 size: 16 residues. CDR3 sequence reads: CASSPGLAGWGGELFF. The DNA for the CDR3 is TGTGCCAGCAGTCCAGGACTAGCGGGATGGGGCGGGGAGCTGTTTTTT. Full variable domain (rest looked up from reference TRBV7-2 and TRBJ2-2): GAGVSQSPSNKVTEKGKDVELRCDPISGHTALYWYRQSLGQGLEFLIYFQGNSAPDKSGLPSDRFSAERTGGSVSTLTIQRTQQEDSAVYLCASSPGLAGWGGELFFGEGSRLTVL.

The J gene is TRBJ2-3, the V gene TRBV6-6; no reliable D call. The length of the CDR3 is 12 residues. Germline assignment: CDR1 MNHNY and CDR2 SVGAGI (reference sequence). V was cut by 6 bases and J by 4 bases, with 8 bases left in between. The chain's CDR3 is CASRSRPDTQYF. The CDR3 coding sequence is TGTGCCAGCAGGTCCCGTCCAGATACGCAGTATTTT.

V and J are TRBV7-2 and TRBJ2-7; D perhaps matches TRBD2 (7 bases). The V gene's germline CDR1 is SGHTA and CDR2 FQGNSA. Trimming shortened V by 1 base and J by 6 bases, and 16 bases separated the two germline ends. The CDR3 runs 15 residues. This CDR3 reads CASSLGRGGHREQYF. In nucleotides, the CDR3 is TGTGCCAGCAGCTTAGGCCGCGGGGGCCACCGCGAGCAGTACTTC.

This clone was seen a single time. The V and J genes are TRBV19 and TRBJ1-2, with 7 bases lining up with TRBD1. V was clipped by 1 base and J by 6 bases; unmatched bases: 5. This CDR3 comprises 14 residues. CDR1 LNHDA and CDR2 SQIVND come from the germline V gene (reference sequence). The CDR3 bases are TGTGCCAGTAGTATAGGGGTGACAGGGAATGGCTACACCTTC. Its protein product is CASSIGVTGNGYTF.

As DNA, the CDR3 is TGCGCCAGCAGCGAGGGACTAGCGGGGAGAGGGGGGGAGACCCAGTACTTC. Residues: CASSEGLAGRGGETQYF. The V and J genes are TRBV5-1 and TRBJ2-5, with 13 bases identical to TRBD2. Trimming removed 4 bases from V and 5 bases from J; junction bases left unmatched: 11. The CDR3 covers 17 residues. CDR1 SGHRS and CDR2 YFSETQ come from the germline V gene.

The chain has TRBV5-4 and TRBJ2-7; 8 bases align to TRBD1. Trimming removed 3 bases from V and 3 bases from J; junction bases left unmatched: 8. This CDR3 has 15 residues. Looked up from germline, CDR1 is SGHNT and CDR2 is YYREEE (reference sequence). CDR3: CASSSQGAHFYEQYF. The CDR3 nucleotides are TGTGCCAGCAGCTCGCAGGGGGCCCACTTCTACGAGCAGTACTTC.

The chain joins TRBV27 to TRBJ1-5; the match to TRBD1 covers 7 bases. J was trimmed by 10 bases and V by 1 base; bases with no gene match: 7. Germline V gene sequence: CDR1 MNHEY, CDR2 SMNVEV (reference sequence). The CDR3 contains 14 residues. The CDR3 region is CASSLWGDSYPQHF. CDR3 DNA: TGTGCCAGCAGTTTATGGGGGGACAGTTACCCCCAGCATTTT.